This T cell receptor (beta chain) is drawn from a study of regulatory T cells in long-lasting Graves disease. Many counts were recorded for this clonotype. Its antigen is undetermined. Building of the TCR beta libraries involved iRepertoire HTBI primers and Arm-PCR of CDR3 regions. One entry per CDR3 protein results from TCRdb running MiXCR on the multiplex PCR reads. The sample consists of 250,000 to 300,000 distinct CDR3 sequences, approximately 20% of them appearing once. Indicated time point: persistent/refractory GD, antithyroid drugs over 5 years with positive TRAb. PBMC-extracted RNA yielded the TCR library. The authors diagnosed Graves' disease using American Thyroid Association guidelines. Tubes containing EDTA received about 9.4 milliliters of drawn peripheral blood. The CDR3 loop spans 15 amino acids. The J segment lost 1 base and the V segment lost 6 bases, leaving 7 bases of the junction unmatched. In germline, CDR1 is SGHTA, CDR2 FQGNSA.

Overall study results and limits: Persistent disease samples used TRBV28, TRBJ1-2 and TRBJ2-5 preferentially. Clonotypes that were public and shared totalled roughly 3,000 in persistent patients versus roughly 1,000 in new patients.

This TCR derives from a female donor with Graves disease. This specimen was peripheral blood mononuclear cells (PBMCs), taken when the disease was refractory, from a patient treated with antithyroid drugs. V is TRBV7-2 and J is TRBJ2-7; 9 bases match TRBD2. This CDR3 is CASSLGTSSSYEQYF. The CDR3 DNA is TGTGCCAGCAGTTTGGGGACTAGCAGTTCCTACGAGCAGTACTTC.